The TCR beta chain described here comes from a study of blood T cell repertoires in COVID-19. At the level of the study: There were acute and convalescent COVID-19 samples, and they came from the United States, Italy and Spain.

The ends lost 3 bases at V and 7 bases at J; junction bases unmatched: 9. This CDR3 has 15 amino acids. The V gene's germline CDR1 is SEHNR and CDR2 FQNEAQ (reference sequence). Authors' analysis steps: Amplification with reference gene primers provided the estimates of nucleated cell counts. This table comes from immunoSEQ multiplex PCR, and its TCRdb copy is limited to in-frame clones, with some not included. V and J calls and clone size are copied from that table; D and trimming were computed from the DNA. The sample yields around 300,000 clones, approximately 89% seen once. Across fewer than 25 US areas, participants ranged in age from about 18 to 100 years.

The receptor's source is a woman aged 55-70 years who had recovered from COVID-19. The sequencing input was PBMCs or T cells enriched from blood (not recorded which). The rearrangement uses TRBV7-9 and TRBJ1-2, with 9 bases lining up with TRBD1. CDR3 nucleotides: TGTGCCAGCAGCTTCCCACAGGGGGCGACCTTTGGCTACACCTTC. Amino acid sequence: CASSFPQGATFGYTF.